The 2 T cell receptor beta chains given below trace back to one sample, sequenced in a study of glioma-infiltrating T cells listed by TCRdb under 2016. Sequencing took place on an Illumina MiSeq. The iRepertoire nested amplicon-rescue multiplex PCR (arm-PCR) platform was used to amplify TCR alpha and beta CDR3 regions from RNA. TCRdb handled the public reads itself, with Q25 trimming in fastp and clone calling in MiXCR, and kept productive beta chains. Rows merge per CDR3 protein into single entries with the most common DNA and genes. The table for this sample lists roughly 120,000 distinct CDR3 sequences; roughly 24% of them were counted only once. The ten biggest clones cover roughly 15% of the sample. Sequences were obtained from glioma tissue, nonneoplastic brain tissue, or PBMCs (not recorded which). The receptors were gathered from a human donor with low-grade glioma or glioblastoma, undergoing nonglioma brain surgery, or in good health (not recorded which).

About this clonotype: A much larger clonotype is one base distant, so this may be a read error. This chain uses TRBV20-1 with TRBJ2-3, with a possible D match to TRBD2 (6 bases). CDR1 and CDR2 (germline): DFQATT, SNEGSKA (reference sequence). The CDR3 length is 21 residues. Written as DNA, the CDR3 is TGCAGTGCCCTTAAAAAAAGGGGCGTGAGGTGGGAGGACCCTAGCACAGATGCGCAGTATTTT. Residues: CSALKKRGVRWEDPSTDAQYF.

This clonotype was seen just once. A read error may be the cause here, since a much bigger clone is one base away. V usage is TRBV7-9 and J usage is TRBJ2-1, with D possibly being TRBD2 (5 bases). This CDR3 has 15 residues. V was shortened by 5 bases and J by 6 bases, with 17 bases between the two germline ends. Germline CDR1 SEHNR, CDR2 FQNEAQ (reference sequence). The chain's CDR3 is CASSVLVGEGNEQFF. CDR3 nucleotides: TGTGCCAGCAGCGTACTAGTGGGAGAGGGCAATGAGCAGTTCTTC.